The 32 T cell receptor beta chains presented below share a single source sample, sequenced in a study of cytomegalovirus exposure and HLA in healthy donors. In the PCR, 60 Vbeta and 13 Jbeta primers were used. The method was immunoSEQ multiplex PCR; TCRdb's version includes in-frame clones alone and lacks a portion of them. This sample has 30,000 to 40,000 clones, with around 77% found just once. Sequenced material: PBMCs. Receptors originate from a woman aged 30 to 39 in good health and CMV-seropositive.

V usage is TRBV1 and J usage is TRBJ2-5; the table assigns TRBD2, which was not confirmed against the DNA. TRBV1 is deemed a pseudogene. CDR3 length: 18 residues. DNA of the CDR3: TGCACCAGCAGCCAAGATCAACTAGCGGGGAATTTTCAAGAGACCCAGTACTTC. It is translated as CTSSQDQLAGNFQETQYF.

The chain uses TRBV27 and TRBJ2-7; D perhaps matches TRBD1 (6 bases). The CDR3 is 13 amino acids. Germline V lookup: CDR1 MNHEY, CDR2 SMNVEV (reference sequence). The V gene lost 6 bases and the J gene lost 6 bases, with 15 bases spanning the gap. DNA of the CDR3: TGTGCCAGCAGCTCCAACAGGGTCCGCGAGCAGTACTTC. Translation gives CASSSNRVREQYF.

This clone was found once. The chain combines TRBV28 with TRBJ1-4; D gene unclear. CDR1 is MDHEN and CDR2 is SYDVKM in the germline V gene. The CDR3 length is 11 residues. The V end was cut by 4 bases, the J end by 7 bases, with 4 bases between. For the CDR3, the DNA is TGTGCCAGCAGTTCCCTTGAAAAACTGTTTTTT. The encoded protein is CASSSLEKLFF.

The chain has TRBV18 and TRBJ1-1; TRBD1 matches 9 bases. With 5 bases clipped from V and 6 bases from J, the junction kept 10 bases outside the gene matches. CDR1 and CDR2 from the germline V gene are KGHSH and LQKENI. This CDR3 spans 15 amino acids. CDR3: CASSVYRTGDSEAFF. The CDR3 nucleotides read TGTGCCAGCTCAGTCTACCGGACAGGGGATTCTGAAGCTTTCTTT.

This rearrangement joins TRBV6-6 to TRBJ1-2; D is unclear. Germline V gives CDR1 MNHNY, CDR2 SVGAGI (reference sequence). There are 14 residues in the CDR3. V lost 4 bases, J lost 6 bases, and 15 bases lay in between. CDR3 loop: CASSSQTESNGYTF. Written as DNA, the CDR3 is TGTGCCAGCAGTTCCCAGACGGAGTCTAATGGCTACACCTTC.

CDR3 in DNA: TGCGCCAGCAGCCAAGAAGCTGGAGGAACTCCATACGAGCAGTACTTC. Protein sequence: CASSQEAGGTPYEQYF. The chain combines TRBV4-1 with TRBJ2-7; tentatively, D is TRBD2 (5 bases). Trimming stripped 0 bases from V and 4 bases from J, with 16 bases between. CDR3 length: 16 amino acids. CDR1 MGHRA and CDR2 YSYEKL come from the germline V gene.

The V gene is TRBV5-8, the J gene TRBJ1-1, with 9 positions matching TRBD1. The CDR3 is 15 residues long. The V segment lost 4 bases and the J segment 4 bases; nucleotides outside the gene matches: 8. Germline V gene lookup returns CDR1 SGHTS and CDR2 YDEGEE. The CDR3 reads CASSSYRGLSTEAFF. CDR3 nucleotides: TGTGCCAGCAGCAGCTACAGGGGGCTGAGCACTGAAGCTTTCTTT.

V gene TRBV28 combines with J gene TRBJ1-3; no clear D gene. Looked up from germline, CDR1 is MDHEN and CDR2 is SYDVKM. V was clipped by 5 bases and J by 9 bases, with 14 bases between them. The CDR3 is 13 amino acids. The CDR3 is CASSVDIQRTIYF. CDR3 sequence (DNA): TGTGCCAGCAGTGTAGACATACAACGCACCATATATTTT.

This chain connects TRBV7-2 to TRBJ2-1, with 10 bases fitting TRBD2. V shed 4 bases, J shed 12 bases, and the junction held 12 bases outside the gene matches. The CDR3 has 15 residues. Per germline, CDR1 SGHTA and CDR2 FQGNSA. The CDR3 is CASSSFASGRSGQFF. As DNA, the CDR3 is TGTGCCAGCAGCTCCTTTGCTAGCGGGAGAAGTGGGCAGTTCTTC. Drawing the rest from reference TRBV7-2 and TRBJ2-1, the complete variable domain is GAGVSQSPSNKVTEKGKDVELRCDPISGHTALYWYRQSLGQGLEFLIYFQGNSAPDKSGLPSDRFSAERTGGSVSTLTIQRTQQEDSAVYLCASSSFASGRSGQFFGPGTRLTVL.

The chain links TRBV10-3 to TRBJ1-6, with 7 nucleotides matching TRBD1. The ends lost 6 bases at V and 5 bases at J; junction bases unmatched: 1. The germline V gene has CDR1 ENHRY and CDR2 SYGVKD. The CDR3 length is 13 residues. The CDR3 protein is CAISGTDNSPLHF. The CDR3 DNA follows: TGTGCCATCAGCGGGACAGATAATTCACCCCTCCACTTT.

The rearrangement links TRBV18 to TRBJ1-5; tentatively, D is TRBD1 (5 bases). V was cut by 3 bases and J by 7 bases, with 13 bases left in between. This CDR3 is 14 amino acids long. Germline CDR1 is KGHSH and CDR2 is LQKENI. This CDR3 reads CASSPDTGGQPQHF. The CDR3 region has the DNA TGTGCCAGCTCACCGGACACGGGAGGACAGCCCCAGCATTTT.

V usage is TRBV10-3 and J usage is TRBJ2-7; TRBD2 aligns across 8 bases. The germline gives CDR1 ENHRY, CDR2 SYGVKD. The CDR3 has 15 amino acids. Trimming removed 3 bases from V and 3 bases from J; junction bases left unmatched: 7. The CDR3 nucleotides read TGTGCCATCAGTGACGGAAGCGGGAGTGTCTACGAGCAGTACTTC. Translation gives CAISDGSGSVYEQYF.

The chain has TRBV11-2 and TRBJ2-1; no clear D. The V end was cut by 2 bases, the J end by 10 bases, with 18 bases between. This CDR3 contains 15 residues. Germline V lookup: CDR1 SGHAT, CDR2 FQNNGV. DNA for the CDR3: TGTGCCAGCAGCTTAACGCGGCCCCCCGTCGACGAGCAGTTCTTC. It specifies CASSLTRPPVDEQFF.

The rearrangement links TRBV30 to TRBJ1-3, with D perhaps matching TRBD1 (5 bases). Germline loops: CDR1 GTSNPN, CDR2 SVGIG (reference sequence). The V gene lost 1 base and the J gene lost 4 bases, with 14 bases spanning the gap. The CDR3 has 15 residues. CDR3 nucleotides: TGTGCCTGGAGTGCCTTGGGGCATCAGGGAAACACCATATATTTT. Amino acids: CAWSALGHQGNTIYF. The full variable domain, rest sourced from reference TRBV30 and TRBJ1-3, is SQTIHQWPATLVQPVGSPLSLECTVEGTSNPNLYWYRQAAGRGLQLLFYSVGIGQISSEVPQNLSASRPQDRQFILSSKKLLLSDSGFYLCAWSALGHQGNTIYFGEGSWLTVV.

The chain has TRBV19 and TRBJ1-5; D not resolved. Trimming cost V 7 bases and J 5 bases, with 12 bases left between them. This CDR3 has 13 amino acids. Germline loops: CDR1 LNHDA, CDR2 SQIVND (reference sequence). CDR3 in amino acids: CASTTGFDQPQHF. DNA for the CDR3: TGTGCCAGTACCACCGGTTTCGATCAGCCCCAGCATTTT. Full variable domain (remainder filled in from reference TRBV19 and TRBJ1-5): DGGITQSPKYLFRKEGQNVTLSCEQNLNHDAMYWYRQDPGQGLRLIYYSQIVNDFQKGDIAEGYSVSREKKESFPLTVTSAQKNPTAFYLCASTTGFDQPQHFGDGTRLSIL.

This clone has only a few counts. The gene calls are TRBV5-6 and TRBJ1-3; D ambiguous. Germline assignment: CDR1 SGHDT and CDR2 YYEEEE. This CDR3 is built from 14 residues. Trimming removed 1 base at V and 0 bases at J, with 5 bases between. The DNA of the CDR3 is TGTGCCAGCAGCTTGAAGAGCTCTGGAAACACCATATATTTT. Protein product: CASSLKSSGNTIYF.

On this clone itself: A junction boundary mismatches the germline segment, possibly from a read error. V is TRBV10-3 and J is TRBJ2-5; D is undetermined. TRBJ2-7 matches the DNA end more closely, so the J call is doubtful. This CDR3 has 16 residues. Germline-derived CDR1 and CDR2 are ENHRY and SYGVKD. CDR3 residues: CALSGGWMELSYEQYF. The CDR3 DNA reads as TGTGCCCTCAGTGGTGGTTGGATGGAGTTATCCTACGAGCAGTACTTC.

The chain uses TRBV7-6 and TRBJ2-2, with 8 bases aligning to TRBD1. J lost 2 bases, V lost 1 base, and 6 bases had no gene match. The CDR3 totals 17 residues. Looked up from germline, CDR1 is SGHVS and CDR2 is FNYEAQ. CDR3 coding DNA: TGTGCCAGCAGCTTAGAGGACAGGGCGGTAAACACCGGGGAGCTGTTTTTT. Residues: CASSLEDRAVNTGELFF.

This chain uses TRBV19 with TRBJ2-2; 10 bases line up with TRBD2. V dropped 0 bases and J dropped 5; count of bases not matched to a gene: 9. The CDR3 consists of 18 residues. CDR1 is LNHDA and CDR2 is SQIVND in the germline V gene (reference sequence). The CDR3 DNA reads as TGTGCCAGTAGTATAGATTCCCTAGCGGGAGTAAATACCGGGGAGCTGTTTTTT. Translated, it gives CASSIDSLAGVNTGELFF.

In its sample, this clone was seen a few times. The CDR3 nucleotides read TGTGCCAGCAGCTTGGTGGACAGCCAAATCCAAGAGACCCAGTACTTC. It yields the protein CASSLVDSQIQETQYF. The genes are TRBV5-6 and TRBJ2-5; D may be TRBD1 (6 bases). Trimming pared 0 bases from V and 1 base from J, leaving 13 bases between. CDR1 is SGHDT, CDR2 YYEEEE, per germline. The CDR3 totals 16 residues.

This chain connects TRBV5-1 to TRBJ1-2; a possible D gene is TRBD1 (5 bases). Germline V CDR1 and CDR2: SGHRS, YFSETQ. With 1 base removed from V and 8 bases from J, the gap between germline ends came to 15 bases. The CDR3 consists of 14 residues. The CDR3 loop is CASSLLMGGEGYTF. DNA for the CDR3: TGCGCCAGCAGCTTGCTAATGGGGGGAGAGGGCTACACCTTC. Full variable domain (outside the CDR3, taken from reference TRBV5-1 and TRBJ1-2): KAGVTQTPRYLIKTRGQQVTLSCSPISGHRSVSWYQQTPGQGLQFLFEYFSETQRNKGNFPGRFSGRQFSNSRSEMNVSTLELGDSALYLCASSLLMGGEGYTFGSGTRLTVV.

This clone came up a few times. The chain joins TRBV9 to TRBJ2-1; 7 nucleotides agree with TRBD2. After removal of 4 bases from V and 0 bases from J, the junction contained 4 bases not matched to a gene. This CDR3 has 15 residues. Germline-derived CDR1 and CDR2 are SGDLS and YYNGEE. In DNA form, the CDR3 reads TGTGCCAGCAGCCGTGGCGGGAGCTCCTACAATGAGCAGTTCTTC. Translation: CASSRGGSSYNEQFF.

The genes are TRBV28 and TRBJ2-5, with 8 bases aligning to TRBD2. The DNA end is a closer match to TRBJ2-7, so the J assignment may be wrong. The CDR3 has 14 residues. Germline CDR1 and CDR2: MDHEN and SYDVKM. The CDR3: CASSFPGGPYEQYF. The CDR3 DNA follows: TGTGCCAGCAGTTTCCCGGGAGGGCCCTACGAGCAGTACTTC.

The chain couples TRBV29-1 to TRBJ2-1, with 11 positions matching TRBD2. V trimming: 7 bases; J trimming: 9 bases; junction bases outside the gene matches: 8. The CDR3 is made up of 13 amino acids. Germline V gives CDR1 SQVTM, CDR2 ANQGSEA. The CDR3 spells CSALAGEVGEQFF. Here the CDR3 DNA reads TGCAGCGCACTAGCGGGGGAGGTTGGTGAGCAGTTCTTC.

The chain carries TRBV6-4 and TRBJ2-1, with a possible D match to TRBD1 (6 bases). V shed 3 bases and J shed 3 bases, with 6 bases lying between them. The CDR3 loop spans 13 amino acids. Looked up from germline, CDR1 is MRHNA and CDR2 is SNTAGT. The CDR3: CASSEDSYNEQFF. The CDR3 coding sequence is TGTGCCAGCAGTGAGGACAGCTACAATGAGCAGTTCTTC.

The rearrangement links TRBV6-1 to TRBJ1-2, with D perhaps matching TRBD1 (6 bases). Germline CDR1 reads MNHNS; CDR2 reads SASEGT. V dropped 3 bases and J dropped 4 bases, with 6 bases sitting between them. This CDR3 is 12 amino acids long. CDR3 bases: TGTGCCAGCAGTGACAGGGGCTATGGCTACACCTTC. This encodes CASSDRGYGYTF.

The chain joins TRBV27 to TRBJ2-5, with 7 bases identical to TRBD1. V lost 6 bases to trimming and J lost 3 bases; unmatched junction nucleotides: 10. The CDR3 loop spans 15 amino acids. The V gene's germline CDR1 is MNHEY and CDR2 SMNVEV (reference sequence). The CDR3 DNA reads as TGTGCCAGCAGCCGATATAATACAGGGGAAGAGACCCAGTACTTC. This gives the protein CASSRYNTGEETQYF.

The V call is TRBV7-6, the J call TRBJ1-1; D perhaps matches TRBD1 (6 bases). The CDR3 consists of 14 residues. Germline V gene sequence: CDR1 SGHVS, CDR2 FNYEAQ. V was trimmed by 5 bases and J by 3 bases, leaving 13 bases between them. CDR3 sequence reads: CASSATGIYTEAFF. The CDR3 DNA reads as TGTGCCAGCAGCGCCACAGGGATTTACACTGAAGCTTTCTTT.

The V and J genes are TRBV6-4 and TRBJ1-1; possibly TRBD1 for D (6 bases). This CDR3 contains 15 residues. CDR1 and CDR2 from the germline V gene are MRHNA and SNTAGT. Trimming removed 4 bases from V and 3 bases from J, with 15 bases in between. CDR3 DNA: TGTGCCAGCAGTGCCACAGGGATCGGGGACACTGAAGCTTTCTTT. It codes for CASSATGIGDTEAFF.

The chain carries TRBV5-1 and TRBJ2-7; TRBD2 matches 8 bases. The CDR3 is made up of 16 amino acids. The germline CDR1 and CDR2 sequences are SGHRS and YFSETQ. V shed 0 bases and J 4 bases; nucleotides not matched to a gene: 9. CDR3: CASSLAISGRGYEQYF. The CDR3 bases are TGCGCCAGCAGCTTGGCCATAAGCGGGAGAGGTTACGAGCAGTACTTC.

Of note for this clone: At one end the junction does not follow the germline gene, possibly because of a read error. This chain joins TRBV2 and TRBJ1-2; the match to TRBD1 covers 7 bases. Germline CDR1 is SNHLY and CDR2 is FYNNEI. The CDR3 extends over 14 amino acids. For the CDR3, the DNA is TGTGCCAGCAGCCCCACGGACAGGAACTATGGCTACCCCTTC. This encodes CASSPTDRNYGYPF. Using reference TRBV2 and TRBJ1-2 for the parts outside the CDR3, the full variable domain is EPEVTQTPSHQVTQMGQEVILRCVPISNHLYFYWYRQILGQKVEFLVSFYNNEISEKSEIFDDQFSVERPDGSNFTLKIRSTKLEDSAMYFCASSPTDRNYGYPFGSGTRLTVV.

The gene calls are TRBV28 and TRBJ1-5; 7 bases are shared with TRBD1. Germline CDR1 and CDR2: MDHEN and SYDVKM. This CDR3 is built from 15 residues. V dropped 3 bases and J dropped 5; count of bases not matched to a gene: 7. Here the CDR3 reads CASSFRSGGYQPQHF. CDR3 in DNA: TGTGCCAGCAGTTTTCGTTCAGGGGGTTATCAGCCCCAGCATTTT. Full variable domain (outside the CDR3, taken from reference TRBV28 and TRBJ1-5): DVKVTQSSRYLVKRTGEKVFLECVQDMDHENMFWYRQDPGLGLRLIYFSYDVKMKEKGDIPEGYSVSREKKERFSLILESASTNQTSMYLCASSFRSGGYQPQHFGDGTRLSIL.